A selection of T cell receptor beta chains follows, all from one sample in a study of blood T cells in healthy people across ages. Via MiXCR, TCRdb re-called the 5' RACE reads, giving one row per CDR3 protein. There are around 400,000 distinct CDR3 sequences in the sample; about 52% occur only once, and under 60% lies in the top ten. The sequenced sample was blood. Every receptor here comes from a man in his fifties or sixties in good health. Both conserved end residues are part of each CDR3. The D gene is left open where the match is weak.

j_gene | d_gene | v_gene | CDR3aa
TRBJ2-3 | NA | TRBV20-1 | CSASPPRISTDTQYF
TRBJ2-3 | NA | TRBV7-2 | CASMWNAATDTQYF
TRBJ2-7 | TRBD2 | TRBV2 | CASTIAGGGYEQYF
TRBJ2-3 | NA | TRBV7-2 | CASSLDNTDTQYF
TRBJ2-1 | TRBD1 | TRBV25-1 | CASSEGTDYNEQFF
TRBJ2-1 | TRBD2 | TRBV12-3/TRBV12-4 | CASSLGGSGVTNEHFF
TRBJ2-7 | TRBD2 | TRBV10-3 | CAIGDGTSANEQYF
TRBJ1-2 | NA | TRBV5-1 | CASSLGLMTDNYGYTF
TRBJ1-4 | TRBD1 | TRBV18 | CASSPLGTGNLGNEKLFF
TRBJ1-5 | TRBD1 | TRBV5-1 | CASSVGTGSQPQHF
TRBJ1-2 | NA | TRBV28 | CASSRRPVNYGYTF
TRBJ2-5 | TRBD1 | TRBV12-3/TRBV12-4 | CASSRQGQETQYF
TRBJ1-4 | TRBD1 | TRBV30 | CAWSVGTGKEKLFF
TRBJ2-1 | NA | TRBV12-3/TRBV12-4 | CASRISQNNEQFF
NA | NA | TRBV18 | CASSSPAVRETQYF
TRBJ2-3 | TRBD2 | TRBV29-1 | CSVGLAGVSTDTQYF
TRBJ2-2 | NA | TRBV27 | CASSRKGGTGELFF
NA | NA | TRBV12-3/TRBV12-4 | CASSLSSGSVGERETQYF
TRBJ2-3 | NA | TRBV10-2 | CASSESGTQATQYF
TRBJ2-7 | TRBD2 | TRBV7-2 | CASSPLAGPYEQYF
TRBJ1-2 | NA | TRBV2 | CASSVGQVYGYTF
TRBJ1-6 | TRBD1 | TRBV5-1 | CASSRTGDYNSPLHF
TRBJ2-5 | TRBD1 | TRBV29-1 | CSEQGVGETQYF
TRBJ1-2 | NA | TRBV30 | CAWSRSYGYTF
TRBJ2-4 | NA | TRBV6-2/TRBV6-3 | CASSYSPKEASKNIQYF
TRBJ2-3 | TRBD2 | TRBV28 | CASRTSGADIDTQYF
TRBJ1-4 | NA | TRBV18 | CASSPQGSNNEKLFF
TRBJ2-7 | NA | TRBV20-1 | CSGGREDNEQYF